This T cell receptor beta chain is from a study of CD8 T cells in Susac syndrome (dated by TCRdb to the late 2010s). Some background on the complete study: The study used repertoire sequencing to test whether antigen drove CD8+ T cell activation and differentiation in Susac syndrome.

On this clonotype itself: No antigen is known for it. Qualities for individual bases were not recorded, and no much larger clone is one base off.

High-throughput TCR beta sequencing profiled peripheral blood CD8+ and CD4+ T cells from healthy donors, Susac syndrome patients and multiple sclerosis patients. The multiple sclerosis controls were treatment-naive patients who had stable or active relapsing-remitting disease and met the revised McDonald criteria. CD8+ TEMRA cells were enriched by FACS, while bulk CD8+ and CD4+ T cells were purified by magnetic negative isolation. Blood was collected in EDTA tubes and processed within 24 hours, with PBMCs isolated through density gradient centrifugation. PBMCs intended for TCR sequencing were frozen in liquid nitrogen and were later thawed in a 37 degrees C water bath. The sorted or isolated CD4+, CD8+ and CD8+ TEMRA cells reached a purity of at least 90%. RNA was extracted with the RNeasy kit and roughly 0.45 to 1 ug was reverse transcribed using random hexamers. The immunoSEQ multiplex PCR assay, which covers 54 Vbeta and 13 Jbeta segments, was used to amplify TCR beta CDR3 regions. PCR amplification bias was corrected using a synthetic template baseline for primer optimization and computational correction. As for how the authors treated the data: Reads were annotated to V, D and J genes according to IMGT and were analyzed with immunoSEQ Analyzer, with only productive sequences retained. Clonality was computed as one minus Shannon entropy normalized by log2 of the number of productive unique sequences. For each patient and control, public and private clones were evaluated within the 100 most prevalent clones. A clone was defined as Susac-specific if it was absent from the healthy and MS cohorts, from roughly 990 published viral clones and from other ImmuneACCESS disease sequences. TCRdb trimmed public reads at Q25 via fastp, called clones via MiXCR and kept in-frame beta chains. Rows with a matching CDR3 protein are joined into one entry that keeps the most common DNA and genes. These V and J calls derive from TCRdb rather than the authors' analysis. The sample table shows about 210,000 distinct CDR3 sequences, and 95% are seen once. The ten largest make up about 0.091% of the sample.

The study at large found these results: The number of individuals in the TCR sequencing and HLA analysis was recognized as being relatively small.

The sequence derives from a human donor with multiple sclerosis. Sequencing was carried out using CD4+ T cells from PBMCs.

Here is the DNA: TGTGCCAGCAGCTCTTCCAACCCTAACTATGGCTACACCTTC. Protein translation: CASSSSNPNYGYTF. The chain joins TRBV7-9 to TRBJ1-2, with no D gene named confidently. CDR1 and CDR2, per the germline V gene (reference sequence), are SEHNR and FQNEAQ. The V and J ends are trimmed by 4 bases and 0 bases, leaving 9 bases between them. There are 14 amino acids in the CDR3, from cysteine to phenylalanine inclusive. The kept DNA is CDR3 alone, 42 bases in frame from the first base.